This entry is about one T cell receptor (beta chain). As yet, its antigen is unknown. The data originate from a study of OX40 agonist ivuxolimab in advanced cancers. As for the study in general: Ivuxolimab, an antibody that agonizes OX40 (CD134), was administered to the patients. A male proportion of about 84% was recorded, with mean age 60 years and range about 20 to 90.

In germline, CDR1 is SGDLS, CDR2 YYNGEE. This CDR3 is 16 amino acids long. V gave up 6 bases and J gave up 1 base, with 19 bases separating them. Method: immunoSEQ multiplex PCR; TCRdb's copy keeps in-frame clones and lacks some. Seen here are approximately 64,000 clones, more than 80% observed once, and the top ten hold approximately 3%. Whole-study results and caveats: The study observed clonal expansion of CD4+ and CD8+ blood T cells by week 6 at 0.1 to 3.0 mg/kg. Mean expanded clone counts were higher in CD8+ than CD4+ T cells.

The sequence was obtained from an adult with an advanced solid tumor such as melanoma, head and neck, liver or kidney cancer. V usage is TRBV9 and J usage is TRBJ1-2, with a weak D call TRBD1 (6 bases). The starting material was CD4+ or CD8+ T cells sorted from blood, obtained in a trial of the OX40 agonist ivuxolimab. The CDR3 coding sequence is TGTGCCAGCACCTTATCGACAGGCGGGCTTAACTATGGCTACACCTTC. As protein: CASTLSTGGLNYGYTF.